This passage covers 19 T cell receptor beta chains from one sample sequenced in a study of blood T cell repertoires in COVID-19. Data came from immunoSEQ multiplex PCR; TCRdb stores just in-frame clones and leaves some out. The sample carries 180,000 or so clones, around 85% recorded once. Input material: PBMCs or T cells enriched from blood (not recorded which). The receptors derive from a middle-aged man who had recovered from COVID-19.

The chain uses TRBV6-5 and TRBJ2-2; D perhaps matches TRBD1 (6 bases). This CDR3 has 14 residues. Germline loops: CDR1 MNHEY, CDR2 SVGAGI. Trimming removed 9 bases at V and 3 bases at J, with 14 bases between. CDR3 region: CASAGTPYTGELFF. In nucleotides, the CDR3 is TGTGCCAGTGCCGGGACACCCTACACCGGGGAGCTGTTTTTT.

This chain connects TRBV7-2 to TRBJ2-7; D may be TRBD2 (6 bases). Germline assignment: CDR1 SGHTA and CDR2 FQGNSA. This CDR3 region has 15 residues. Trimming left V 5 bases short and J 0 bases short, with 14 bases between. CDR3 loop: CASSQEGLSSYEQYF. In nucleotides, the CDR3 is TGTGCCAGCAGCCAGGAGGGACTTAGCTCCTACGAGCAGTACTTC. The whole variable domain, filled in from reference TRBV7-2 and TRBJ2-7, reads GAGVSQSPSNKVTEKGKDVELRCDPISGHTALYWYRQSLGQGLEFLIYFQGNSAPDKSGLPSDRFSAERTGGSVSTLTIQRTQQEDSAVYLCASSQEGLSSYEQYFGPGTRLTVT.

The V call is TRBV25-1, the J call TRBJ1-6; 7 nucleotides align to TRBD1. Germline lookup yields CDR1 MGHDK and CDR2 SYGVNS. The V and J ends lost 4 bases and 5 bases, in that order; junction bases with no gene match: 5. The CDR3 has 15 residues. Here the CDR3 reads CASSARTGNNSPLHF. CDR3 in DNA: TGTGCCAGCAGTGCCAGGACAGGCAATAATTCACCCCTCCACTTT.

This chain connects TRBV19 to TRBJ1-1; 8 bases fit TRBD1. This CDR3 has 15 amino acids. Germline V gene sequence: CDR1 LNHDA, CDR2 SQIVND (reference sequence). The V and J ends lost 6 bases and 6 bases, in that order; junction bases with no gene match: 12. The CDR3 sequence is CASSKRQGMRAEAFF. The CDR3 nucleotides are TGTGCCAGTAGCAAGAGACAGGGGATGAGGGCTGAAGCTTTCTTT.

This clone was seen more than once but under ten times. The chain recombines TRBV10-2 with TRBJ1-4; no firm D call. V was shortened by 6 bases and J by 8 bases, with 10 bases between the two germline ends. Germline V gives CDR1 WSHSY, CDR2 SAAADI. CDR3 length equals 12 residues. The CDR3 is CASRSPGEKLFF. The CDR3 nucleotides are TGCGCCAGCAGGTCACCGGGAGAAAAACTGTTTTTT.

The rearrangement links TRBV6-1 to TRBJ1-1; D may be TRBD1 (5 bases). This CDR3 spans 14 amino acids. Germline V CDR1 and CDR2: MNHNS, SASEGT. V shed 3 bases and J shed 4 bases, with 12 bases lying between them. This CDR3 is CASSDPRRGTEAFF. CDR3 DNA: TGTGCCAGCAGTGATCCCCGAAGGGGCACTGAAGCTTTCTTT.

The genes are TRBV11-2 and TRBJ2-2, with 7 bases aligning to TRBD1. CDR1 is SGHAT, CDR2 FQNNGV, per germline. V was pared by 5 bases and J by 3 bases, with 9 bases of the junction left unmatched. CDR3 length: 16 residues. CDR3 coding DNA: TGTGCCAGCAGCGTCGCAGGGGGAGCGGACACCGGGGAGCTGTTTTTT. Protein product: CASSVAGGADTGELFF. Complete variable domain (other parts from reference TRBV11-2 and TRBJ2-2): EAGVAQSPRYKIIEKRQSVAFWCNPISGHATLYWYQQILGQGPKLLIQFQNNGVVDDSQLPKDRFSAERLKGVDSTLKIQPAKLEDSAVYLCASSVAGGADTGELFFGEGSRLTVL.

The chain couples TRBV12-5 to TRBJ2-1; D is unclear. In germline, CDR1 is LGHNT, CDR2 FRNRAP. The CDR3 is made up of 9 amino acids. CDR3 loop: CPQENEQFF. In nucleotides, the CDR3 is TGTCCGCAGGAAAATGAGCAGTTCTTC.

CDR3 region: CASSQVSAGSPEQYF. The DNA of the CDR3 is TGTGCCAGCAGCCAAGTAAGTGCGGGATCGCCTGAGCAGTACTTC. The rearrangement links TRBV3-1 (or the pseudogene TRBV3-2) to TRBJ2-7; a weak D match, TRBD2 (6 bases). V lost 1 base to trimming and J lost 7 bases, with 17 bases between them. The germline CDR1 and CDR2 sequences are LGHDT and YNNKEL (reference sequence). The CDR3 has 15 residues.

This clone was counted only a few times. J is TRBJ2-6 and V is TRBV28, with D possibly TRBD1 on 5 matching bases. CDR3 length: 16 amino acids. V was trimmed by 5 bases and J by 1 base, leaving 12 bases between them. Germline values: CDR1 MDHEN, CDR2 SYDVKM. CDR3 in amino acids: CASSLIRVSGANVLTF. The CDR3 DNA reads TGTGCCAGCAGTCTTATCAGGGTTTCTGGGGCCAACGTCCTGACTTTC.

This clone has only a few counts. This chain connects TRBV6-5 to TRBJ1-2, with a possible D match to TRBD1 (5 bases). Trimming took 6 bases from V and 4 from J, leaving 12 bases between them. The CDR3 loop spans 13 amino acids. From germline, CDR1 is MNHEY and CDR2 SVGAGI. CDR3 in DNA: TGTGCCAGCAGAGCGGGGGGACCCTATGGCTACACCTTC. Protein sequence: CASRAGGPYGYTF.

The CDR3 DNA reads TGCGCCAGCAGTGAGACGGGACAGGTGACAGATACGCAGTATTTT. Protein: CASSETGQVTDTQYF. The J gene is TRBJ2-3, the V gene TRBV10-1; the match to TRBD1 covers 8 bases. Germline lookup yields CDR1 WNHNN and CDR2 SYGVQD (reference sequence). This CDR3 is 15 amino acids long. V was clipped by 2 bases and J by 3 bases; unmatched bases: 4.

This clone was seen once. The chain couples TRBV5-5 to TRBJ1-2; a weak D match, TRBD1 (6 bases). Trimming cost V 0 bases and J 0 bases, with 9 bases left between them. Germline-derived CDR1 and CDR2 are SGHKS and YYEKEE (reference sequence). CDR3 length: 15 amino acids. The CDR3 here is CASSLEQGANYGYTF. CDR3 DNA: TGTGCCAGCAGCTTGGAACAGGGAGCTAACTATGGCTACACCTTC.

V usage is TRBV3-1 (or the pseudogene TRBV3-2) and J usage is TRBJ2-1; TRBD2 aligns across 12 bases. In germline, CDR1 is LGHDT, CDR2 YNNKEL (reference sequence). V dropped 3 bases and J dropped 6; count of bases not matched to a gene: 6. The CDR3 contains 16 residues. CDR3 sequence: CASSHVPSGRGNEQFF. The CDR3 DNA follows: TGTGCCAGCAGCCATGTTCCTAGCGGGAGGGGCAATGAGCAGTTCTTC.

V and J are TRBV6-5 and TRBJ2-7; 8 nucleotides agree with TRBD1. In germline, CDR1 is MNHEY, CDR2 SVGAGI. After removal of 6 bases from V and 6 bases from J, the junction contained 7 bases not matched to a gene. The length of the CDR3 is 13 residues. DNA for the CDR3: TGTGCCAGCAGAGGGCAGGGGGCAAGCGAGCAGTACTTC. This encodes CASRGQGASEQYF.

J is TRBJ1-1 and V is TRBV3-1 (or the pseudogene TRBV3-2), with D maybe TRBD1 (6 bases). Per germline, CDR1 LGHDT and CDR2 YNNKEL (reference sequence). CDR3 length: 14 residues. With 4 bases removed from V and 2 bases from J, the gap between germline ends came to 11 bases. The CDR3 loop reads CASSLGHINTEAFF. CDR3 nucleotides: TGTGCCAGCAGCCTGGGACATATAAACACTGAAGCTTTCTTT.

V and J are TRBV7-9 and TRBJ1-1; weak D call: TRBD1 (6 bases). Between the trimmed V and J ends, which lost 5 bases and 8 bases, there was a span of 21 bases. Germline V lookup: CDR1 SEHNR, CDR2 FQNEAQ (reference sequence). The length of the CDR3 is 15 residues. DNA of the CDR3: TGTGCCAGCAGCCCGGGGATTCGAACCGGGACAGAAGCTTTCTTT. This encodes CASSPGIRTGTEAFF.

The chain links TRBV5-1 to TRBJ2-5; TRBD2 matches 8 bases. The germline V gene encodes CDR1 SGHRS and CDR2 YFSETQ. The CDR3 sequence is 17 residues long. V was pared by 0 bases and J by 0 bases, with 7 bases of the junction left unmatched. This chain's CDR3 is CASSLGASGLYQETQYF. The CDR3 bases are TGCGCCAGCAGCTTGGGGGCTAGCGGGTTATACCAAGAGACCCAGTACTTC. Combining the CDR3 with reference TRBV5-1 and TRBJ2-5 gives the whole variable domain KAGVTQTPRYLIKTRGQQVTLSCSPISGHRSVSWYQQTPGQGLQFLFEYFSETQRNKGNFPGRFSGRQFSNSRSEMNVSTLELGDSALYLCASSLGASGLYQETQYFGPGTRLLVL.

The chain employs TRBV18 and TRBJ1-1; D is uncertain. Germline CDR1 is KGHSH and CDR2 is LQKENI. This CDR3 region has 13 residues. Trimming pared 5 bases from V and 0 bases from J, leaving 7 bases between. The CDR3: CASSATMNTEAFF. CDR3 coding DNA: TGTGCCAGCTCAGCCACAATGAACACTGAAGCTTTCTTT. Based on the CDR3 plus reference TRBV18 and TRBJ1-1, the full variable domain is NAGVMQNPRHLVRRRGQEARLRCSPMKGHSHVYWYRQLPEEGLKFMVYLQKENIIDESGMPKERFSAEFPKEGPSILRIQQVVRGDSAAYFCASSATMNTEAFFGQGTRLTVV.